This passage covers 2 T cell receptor beta chains from one sample sequenced in a study of blood T cells in healthy people across ages. Through a sample-barcoded 5' primer and a J-beta primer mix, a second PCR was run for 7 to 11 cycles. TCRdb reprocessed the 5' RACE reads with MiXCR, giving one entry per CDR3 protein. The sample includes 600,000 or so distinct CDR3 sequences, under 30% seen only once; the top ten take around 14%. The sample comprised blood. These receptors originate from a woman older than 75 in good health.

This clonotype was seen a few times. The chain combines TRBV5-1 with TRBJ1-1; possible D gene TRBD1, 5 bases. Germline V gene lookup returns CDR1 SGHRS and CDR2 YFSETQ. The CDR3 is 14 amino acids. V was trimmed by 3 bases and J by 2 bases, leaving 11 bases between them. This chain's CDR3 is CASSWGPLNTEAFF. CDR3 in DNA: TGCGCCAGCAGCTGGGGCCCGCTCAACACTGAAGCTTTCTTT.

This clonotype appeared many times. The chain couples TRBV9 to TRBJ2-7, with 7 bases aligning to TRBD2. Trimming cost V 3 bases and J 5 bases; bases outside gene matches: 8. Germline CDR1 and CDR2: SGDLS and YYNGEE. This CDR3 region has 14 residues. CDR3 protein: CASSEGGVGHEQYF. The DNA for the CDR3 is TGTGCCAGCAGCGAGGGAGGGGTTGGACACGAGCAGTACTTC.